This TCR beta chain is from a study of shared clonotypes between healthy human individuals. Looking at the study overall: The study used three CD4 naive, three CD4 memory, two CD8 naive and one CD8 memory plate per donor.

Only in-frame clones appear in the TCRdb table, and some are missing; sequencing was by immunoSEQ multiplex PCR. The sample shows about 2.1 million clones, 93% of them seen only once. Turning to this clone: Its matching antigen is unknown.

Terminally differentiated effector memory CD45RA+ cells were excluded from the naive CD8 cells, which were CD45RO-negative and positively selected for CCR7. Study results and limitations: In contrast to clonotypes shared by all four donors, non-shared clonotypes had lower generation probabilities. Sharing across four donors was seen in 5% to 5.5% of naive CD4 clonotypes. The authors expected sequencing depth to affect clonotype sharing among donors.

The CDR3 has 15 amino acids. Germline V lookup: CDR1 MNHEY, CDR2 SVGAGI. J was trimmed by 1 base and V by 6 bases; bases with no gene match: 5. The V call is TRBV6-5, the J call TRBJ1-5; TRBD1 matches at 8 bases. Sample: naive CD8+ T cells from PBMCs. The clonotype originates from a man between 18 and 29 years old in good health. Some clones in this sample may be carry-over from other donors' samples. The CDR3 sequence is CASRKGQGSNQPQHF. CDR3 DNA: TGTGCCAGCAGAAAAGGACAGGGAAGCAATCAGCCCCAGCATTTT.